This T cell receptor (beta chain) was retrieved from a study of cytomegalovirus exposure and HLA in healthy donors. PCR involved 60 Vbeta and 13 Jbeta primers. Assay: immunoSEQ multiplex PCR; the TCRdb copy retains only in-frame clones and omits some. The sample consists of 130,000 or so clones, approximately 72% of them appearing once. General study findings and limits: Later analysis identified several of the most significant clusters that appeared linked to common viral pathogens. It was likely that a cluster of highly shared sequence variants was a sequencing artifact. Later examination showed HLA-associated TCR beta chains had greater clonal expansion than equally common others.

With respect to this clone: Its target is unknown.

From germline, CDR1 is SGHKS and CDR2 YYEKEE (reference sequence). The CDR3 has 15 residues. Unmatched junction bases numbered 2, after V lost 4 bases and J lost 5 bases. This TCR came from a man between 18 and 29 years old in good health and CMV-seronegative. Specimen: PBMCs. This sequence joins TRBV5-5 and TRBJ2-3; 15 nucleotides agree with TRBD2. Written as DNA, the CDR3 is TGTGCCAGCAGCGGACTAGCGGGGGGGATAGATACGCAGTATTTT. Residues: CASSGLAGGIDTQYF.